This is a list of T cell receptor beta chains from one sample in a study of CD8+CD57+ T cells in acquired aplastic anemia. TCRdb recomputed calls from the reads with MiXCR, one row per CDR3 protein. Counted here are approximately 150,000 distinct CDR3 sequences, roughly 48% occurring once; the ten biggest clones make up 1.1%. Material for sequencing was sorted CD4+, CD8+, or CD8+CD57+ T cells (not recorded which) from PBMCs. The receptors were gathered from a human donor with aplastic anemia. Both conserved end residues are part of each CDR3. A D gene is named only where the DNA matches it firmly. Clone size, where shown, is once, few, many, or a class for clones that have expanded.

size	D	V	J	DNA	CDR3
-	-	TRBV5-6	TRBJ1-2	TGTACCAGCAGCTTTTGGTCCCAGGGTCCCGACAGGAACTATGGCTACACCTTC	CTSSFWSQGPDRNYGYTF
-	-	TRBV20-1	TRBJ2-3	-	CCASSPGLPTDTQYF
-	TRBD2	TRBV10-2	TRBJ2-7	TGCGCCAGCAGTGAGGGACTAGCGGGAGCCCACGAGCAGTACTTC	CASSEGLAGAHEQYF
-	-	TRBV7-2	TRBJ1-2	TGTGCCAGCAGCCTAGACTCGGTAATTGGTGGCTGCACCTTC	CASSLDSVIGGCTF
many	TRBD1	TRBV10-1	TRBJ1-1	TGCGCCAGCAGTGAGTCCTACGGGACAGGGGGTATACAGAACACTGAAGCTTTCTTT	CASSESYGTGGIQNTEAFF
-	-	TRBV5-1	TRBJ2-2	TGCGCCAGCAGCTTAAGGGGGAGCGCGAACACCGGGGAGCTGTTTTTT	CASSLRGSANTGELFF
-	TRBD1	TRBV13	TRBJ2-5	TGTGCCAGCAGCAAGGGGGCGCGGGAGACCCAGTACTTC	CASSKGARETQYF
-	TRBD1	TRBV20-1	TRBJ2-5	TGCAGTGCTAATTCGAGGGACAGCGGACGAGAGACCCAGTACTTC	CSANSRDSGRETQYF
many	TRBD1	TRBV19	TRBJ1-1	TGTGCCAGTAGTACGACAGGGTTTGTCGGTAGCACTGAAGCTTTCTTT	CASSTTGFVGSTEAFF
-	-	TRBV29-1	TRBJ1-2	TGCAGCGTTGATGACGGACAAAACTATGGCTACACCTTC	CSVDDGQNYGYTF
-	-	TRBV20-1	TRBJ1-6	TGCAGTGCTCGAGTCGCGAGTTCATCCCTCCACTTT	CSARVASSSLHF